Listed below are T cell receptor beta chains from one sample, sequenced in a study of cytomegalovirus exposure and HLA in healthy donors. Using immunoSEQ multiplex PCR, the repertoire was profiled, and TCRdb retains in-frame clones only, with some absent. In the table there are 110,000 to 150,000 clones, nearly 85% of which are singletons. Material: PBMCs. These receptors were taken from a male donor in good health and CMV-seronegative. Both conserved end residues are part of each CDR3. A D gene is named only where the DNA matches it firmly. Expanded clones are given a class, and other clones once, few, many or no size at all.

size,D,V,J,CDR3,DNA
NA,TRBD2,TRBV19,TRBJ2-1,CASRFTRASGRAVNEQFF,TGTGCCAGTCGTTTCACCCGAGCTAGCGGGAGGGCGGTGAATGAGCAGTTCTTC
NA,NA,TRBV20-1,TRBJ1-2,CSGVWAYGYTF,TGCAGCGGCGTTTGGGCCTATGGCTACACCTTC
NA,TRBD2,TRBV9,TRBJ2-1,CASSGWPGLADNNEQFF,TGTGCCAGCAGCGGATGGCCGGGACTAGCGGACAACAATGAGCAGTTCTTC
few,TRBD1,TRBV5-6,TRBJ2-3,CASSGLTGSTDTQYF,TGTGCCAGCAGCGGTCTGACAGGGAGCACAGATACGCAGTATTTT
NA,NA,TRBV7-6,TRBJ2-5,CASIDGLQETQYF,TGTGCCAGCATAGATGGACTCCAAGAGACCCAGTACTTC
NA,TRBD2,TRBV18,TRBJ2-5,CASSLAGGRETQYF,TGTGCCAGCTCACTAGCGGGGGGGCGAGAGACCCAGTACTTC
once,NA,TRBV19,TRBJ1-1,CASSISGVWTRVAFF,TGTGCCAGTAGTATTTCGGGGGTTTGGACGAGAGTAGCTTTCTTT
NA,NA,TRBV7-2,TRBJ1-2,CASTWGRANGYTF,TGTGCCAGCACATGGGGCAGGGCCAATGGCTACACCTTC
once,NA,TRBV15,TRBJ2-5,CATSSRDRRETQYF,TGTGCCACCAGCAGCCGAGACAGGCGAGAGACCCAGTACTTC
NA,NA,TRBV19,TRBJ2-1,CASSTHSPSNEQFF,TGTGCCAGTAGTACACACAGTCCCAGCAATGAGCAGTTCTTC
NA,NA,TRBV15,TRBJ2-3,CATSRGQTAGSDTQYF,TGTGCCACCAGCAGAGGCCAGACAGCAGGGTCCGATACGCAGTATTTT
NA,NA,TRBV6-5,TRBJ2-5,CASSYRPGLQETQYF,TGTGCCAGCAGTTACCGCCCGGGACTCCAAGAGACCCAGTACTTC